This T cell receptor beta chain was obtained from a study of blood T cells in healthy people across ages. Study conclusions and caveats: The recorded TCR beta diversity per million T cells decreased in a roughly linear manner with age.

Donor samples were obtained from healthy Caucasian individuals from Russia, aged 6 to 90. Combining a sample-barcoded 5' primer with a J-beta primer mix, a second PCR ran for about 6 to 12 cycles. MiXCR, applied by TCRdb to the 5' RACE reads, yields one record per CDR3 protein. This sample yields more than 1,000,000 distinct CDR3 sequences, of which under 30% are seen a single time; 0.65% to 0.95% belongs to the top ten. In regard to this clonotype: The antigen is undetermined.

The same sample was also used in a study of T cells of mothers and their children. As that report states: Samples were provided by three healthy Caucasian mothers and their six children.

The sequence came from a girl aged 2 to 10 in good health. Sequencing was carried out using blood.

CDR3 sequence (DNA): TGTGCCAGCAGCCTCGATAGGGGGGATAAAGAGACCCAGTACTTC. Its translation is CASSLDRGDKETQYF. The gene calls are TRBV27 and TRBJ2-5; D tentatively reads TRBD1 or TRBD2 (6 bases each). V shed 6 bases and J shed 3 bases, with 17 bases lying between them. Germline V CDR1 and CDR2: MNHEY, SMNVEV (reference sequence). The CDR3 length is 15 residues.